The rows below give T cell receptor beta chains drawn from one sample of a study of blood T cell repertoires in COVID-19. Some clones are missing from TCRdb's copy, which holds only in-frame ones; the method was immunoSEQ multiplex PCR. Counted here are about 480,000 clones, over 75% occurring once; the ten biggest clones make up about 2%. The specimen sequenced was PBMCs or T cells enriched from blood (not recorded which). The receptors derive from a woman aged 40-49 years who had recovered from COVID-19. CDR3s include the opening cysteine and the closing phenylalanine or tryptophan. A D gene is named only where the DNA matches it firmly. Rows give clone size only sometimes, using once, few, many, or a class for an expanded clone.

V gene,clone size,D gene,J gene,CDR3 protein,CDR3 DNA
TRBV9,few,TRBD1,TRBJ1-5,CASSKTGTDQPQHF,TGTGCCAGCAGCAAAACCGGGACAGATCAGCCCCAGCATTTT
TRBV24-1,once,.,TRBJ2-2,CATSAGLNTGELFF,TGTGCCACCAGTGCGGGTCTTAACACCGGGGAGCTGTTTTTT
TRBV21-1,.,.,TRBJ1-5,CASKPRLRGPLSFNQPQHF,TGTGCCAGCAAACCTCGGCTCCGAGGGCCTCTGTCATTCAATCAGCCCCAGCATTTT
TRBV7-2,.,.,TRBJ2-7,CASSLAPGRHEQYF,TGTGCCAGCAGCTTAGCGCCGGGTAGGCACGAGCAGTACTTC
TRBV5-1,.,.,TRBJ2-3,CASSLDSGRTDTQYF,TGCGCCAGCAGCTTGGATTCAGGGAGGACAGATACGCAGTATTTT
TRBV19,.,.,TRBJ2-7,CASSPNGGTYEQYF,TGTGCCAGTAGTCCAAACGGCGGAACCTACGAGCAGTACTTC
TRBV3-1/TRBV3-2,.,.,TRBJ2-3,CASSLGTSSSSSTDTQYF,TGTGCCAGCAGCCTGGGGACTTCCTCAAGTTCTAGCACAGATACGCAGTATTTT
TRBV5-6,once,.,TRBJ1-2,CASSLVAGSGYTF,TGTGCCAGCAGCTTGGTAGCCGGGAGTGGCTACACCTTC
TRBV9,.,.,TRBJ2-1,CASSARTIDEQFF,TGTGCCAGCAGCGCCCGAACTATCGATGAGCAGTTCTTC
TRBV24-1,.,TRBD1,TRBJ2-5,CATSGDRGARETQYF,TGTGCCACCAGTGGGGACAGAGGGGCGCGGGAGACCCAGTACTTC
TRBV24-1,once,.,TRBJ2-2,CATAEFDPGELFF,TGTGCCACCGCGGAGTTTGACCCTGGGGAGCTGTTTTTT
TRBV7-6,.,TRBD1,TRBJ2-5,CASSLMSRGREETQYF,TGTGCCAGCAGCTTAATGTCGAGGGGGCGGGAAGAGACCCAGTACTTC
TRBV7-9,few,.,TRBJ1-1,CASSFQGMNTEAFF,TGTGCCAGCAGCTTCCAGGGGATGAACACTGAAGCTTTCTTT
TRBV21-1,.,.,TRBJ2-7,CASSNRDRAYEQYF,TGTGCCAGCAGCAACCGGGACAGAGCCTACGAGCAGTACTTC
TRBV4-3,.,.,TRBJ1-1,CASSQDLNRRNTEAFF,TGCGCCAGCAGCCAAGATCTTAACAGGAGGAACACTGAAGCTTTCTTT
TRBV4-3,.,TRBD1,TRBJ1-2,CASSRSTTGGFGYTF,TGCGCCAGCAGCCGGTCCACGACAGGGGGCTTCGGCTACACCTTC
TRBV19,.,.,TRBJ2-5,CASSIDTEETQYF,TGTGCCAGTAGTATAGACACTGAAGAGACCCAGTACTTC
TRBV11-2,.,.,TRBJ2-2,CASSLGARAGVSNTGELFF,TGTGCCAGCAGCTTAGGGGCTCGGGCAGGGGTGTCAAACACCGGGGAGCTGTTTTTT
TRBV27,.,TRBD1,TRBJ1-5,CASSPGPPDRAYQPQHF,TGTGCCAGCAGTCCCGGTCCCCCGGACAGGGCGTATCAGCCCCAGCATTTT
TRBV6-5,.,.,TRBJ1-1,CASSNLDSMNTEAFF,TGTGCCAGCAGTAACCTGGACAGCATGAACACTGAAGCTTTCTTT
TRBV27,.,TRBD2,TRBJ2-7,CASSSQGLAGAYEQYF,TGTGCCAGCAGTTCCCAGGGACTAGCGGGGGCATACGAGCAGTACTTC
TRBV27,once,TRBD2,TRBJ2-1,CASSFAGGTNEQFF,TGTGCCAGCAGTTTTGCGGGAGGGACCAATGAGCAGTTCTTC
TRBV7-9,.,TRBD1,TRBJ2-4,CASSFSSQGLKNIQYF,TGTGCCAGCAGCTTTAGCTCACAGGGGCTCAAAAACATTCAGTACTTC
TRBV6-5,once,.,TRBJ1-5,CASSSAGVSNQPQHF,TGTGCCAGCAGCTCCGCGGGGGTCAGCAATCAGCCCCAGCATTTT
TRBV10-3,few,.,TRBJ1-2,CAISADIGGYTF,TGTGCCATCAGTGCGGACATAGGGGGCTACACCTTC
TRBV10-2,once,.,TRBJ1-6,CASWSGAYNSPLHF,TGCGCCAGCTGGTCAGGGGCTTATAATTCACCCCTCCACTTT
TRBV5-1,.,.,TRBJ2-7,CASSFDPLAYEQYF,TGCGCCAGCAGTTTTGACCCTCTAGCCTACGAGCAGTACTTC
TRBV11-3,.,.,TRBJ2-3,CASSLDSTRGGDTQYF,TGTGCCAGCAGCTTAGATTCGACTAGGGGAGGAGATACGCAGTATTTT